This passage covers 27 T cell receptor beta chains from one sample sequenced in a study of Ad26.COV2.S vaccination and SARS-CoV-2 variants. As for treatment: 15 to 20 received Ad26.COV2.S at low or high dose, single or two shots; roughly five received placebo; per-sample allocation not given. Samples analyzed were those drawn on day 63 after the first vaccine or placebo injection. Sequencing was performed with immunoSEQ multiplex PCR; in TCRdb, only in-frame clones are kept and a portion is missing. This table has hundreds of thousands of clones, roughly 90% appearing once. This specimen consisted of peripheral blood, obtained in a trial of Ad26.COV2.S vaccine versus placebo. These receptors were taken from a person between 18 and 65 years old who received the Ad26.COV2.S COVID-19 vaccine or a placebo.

CDR3 region: CASSQGSRDYGYTF. The CDR3 nucleotides are TGTGCCAGCAGCCAAGGATCCAGGGACTATGGCTACACCTTC. The chain employs TRBV3-1 (or the pseudogene TRBV3-2) and TRBJ1-2, with a tentative D call TRBD1 (5 bases). CDR3 size: 14 residues. CDR1 is LGHDT and CDR2 is YNNKEL in the germline V gene (reference sequence). The germline V and J ends were trimmed by 1 base and 3 bases, with 9 bases remaining between them.

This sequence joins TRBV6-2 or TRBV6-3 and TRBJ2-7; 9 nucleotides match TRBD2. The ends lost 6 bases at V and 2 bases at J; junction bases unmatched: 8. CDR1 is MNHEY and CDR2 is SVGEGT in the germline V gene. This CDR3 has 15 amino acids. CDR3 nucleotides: TGTGCCAGCAGCAGGACTAGCGAGGAACCCTACGAGCAGTACTTC. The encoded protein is CASSRTSEEPYEQYF.

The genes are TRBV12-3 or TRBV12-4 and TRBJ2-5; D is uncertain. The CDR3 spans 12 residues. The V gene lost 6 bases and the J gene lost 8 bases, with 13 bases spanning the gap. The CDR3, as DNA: TGTGCCAGCAGCCCCGTAGAGACCACCCAGTACTTC. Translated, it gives CASSPVETTQYF.

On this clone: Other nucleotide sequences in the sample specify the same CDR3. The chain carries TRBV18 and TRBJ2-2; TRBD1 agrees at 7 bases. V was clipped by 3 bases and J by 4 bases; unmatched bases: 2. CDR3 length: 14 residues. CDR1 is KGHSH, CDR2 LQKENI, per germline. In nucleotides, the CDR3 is TGTGCCAGCTCACCCGACAGGGTCACCGGGGAGCTGTTTTTT. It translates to CASSPDRVTGELFF.

In nucleotides, the CDR3 is TGTGCCACCAGTGATTGGGTAGCGGGCAATGAGCAGTTCTTC. This translates into CATSDWVAGNEQFF. The chain recombines TRBV24-1 with TRBJ2-1; 7 bases fit TRBD2. V shed 2 bases and J 6 bases; nucleotides not matched to a gene: 3. CDR1 is KGHDR, CDR2 SFDVKD, per germline. The CDR3 has 14 amino acids.

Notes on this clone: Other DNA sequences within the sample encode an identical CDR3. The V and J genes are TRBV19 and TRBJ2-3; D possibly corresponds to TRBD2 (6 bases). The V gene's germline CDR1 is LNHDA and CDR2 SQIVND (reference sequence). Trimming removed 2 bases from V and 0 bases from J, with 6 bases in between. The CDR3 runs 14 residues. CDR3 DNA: TGTGCCAGTAGTATAAGCGGGAGCACAGATACGCAGTATTTT. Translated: CASSISGSTDTQYF.

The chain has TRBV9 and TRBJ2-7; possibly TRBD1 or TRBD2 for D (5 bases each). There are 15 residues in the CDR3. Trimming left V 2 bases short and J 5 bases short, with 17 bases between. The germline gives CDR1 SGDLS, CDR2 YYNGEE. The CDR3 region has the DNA TGTGCCAGCAGCGTTGGGACCGACCTCCCCAACGAGCAGTACTTC. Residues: CASSVGTDLPNEQYF.

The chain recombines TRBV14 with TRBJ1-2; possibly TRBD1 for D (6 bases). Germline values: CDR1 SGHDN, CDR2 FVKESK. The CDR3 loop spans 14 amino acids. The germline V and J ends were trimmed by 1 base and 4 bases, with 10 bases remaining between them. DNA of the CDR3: TGTGCCAGCAGCCAAGGGGGACATTTCTATGGCTACACCTTC. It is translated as CASSQGGHFYGYTF.

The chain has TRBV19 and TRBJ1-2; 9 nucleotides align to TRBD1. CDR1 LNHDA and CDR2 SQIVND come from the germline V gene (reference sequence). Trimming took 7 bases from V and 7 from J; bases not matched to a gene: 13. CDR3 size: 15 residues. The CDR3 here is CASTPMDRGPFGYTF. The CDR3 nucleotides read TGTGCCAGTACCCCGATGGACAGGGGTCCCTTTGGCTACACCTTC.

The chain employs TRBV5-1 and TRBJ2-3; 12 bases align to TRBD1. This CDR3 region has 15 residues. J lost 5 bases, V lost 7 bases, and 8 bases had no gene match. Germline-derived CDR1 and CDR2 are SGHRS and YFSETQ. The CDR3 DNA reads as TGCGCCAGCTCGGGACAGGGGGCATCGGGAGATACGCAGTATTTT. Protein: CASSGQGASGDTQYF.

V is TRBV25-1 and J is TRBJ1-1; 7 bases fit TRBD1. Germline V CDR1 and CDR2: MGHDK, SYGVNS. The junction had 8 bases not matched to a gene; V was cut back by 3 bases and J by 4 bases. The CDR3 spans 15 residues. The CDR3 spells CASSDQGGLGTEAFF. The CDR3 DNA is TGTGCCAGCAGTGACCAGGGGGGTTTGGGCACTGAAGCTTTCTTT.

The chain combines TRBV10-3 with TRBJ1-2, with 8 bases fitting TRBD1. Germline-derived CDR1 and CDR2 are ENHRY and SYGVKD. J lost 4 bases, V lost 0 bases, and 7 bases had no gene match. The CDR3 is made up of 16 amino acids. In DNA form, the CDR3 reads TGTGCCATCAGTGAGTCTGGACAGGGAAGTGTCTATGGCTACACCTTC. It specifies CAISESGQGSVYGYTF.

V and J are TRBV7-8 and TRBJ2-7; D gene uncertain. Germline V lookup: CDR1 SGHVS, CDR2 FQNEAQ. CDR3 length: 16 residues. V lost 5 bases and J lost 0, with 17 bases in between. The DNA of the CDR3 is TGTGCCAGCAGCACCCCCAGAGGACCCCTCTCCTACGAGCAGTACTTC. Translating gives CASSTPRGPLSYEQYF.

CDR3 sequence (DNA): TGCGCCAGCAGCTTGGGGCGGGAGCGGGAGACCCAGTACTTC. Its protein is CASSLGRERETQYF. V gene TRBV5-1 combines with J gene TRBJ2-5, with 7 bases aligning to TRBD2. Looked up from germline, CDR1 is SGHRS and CDR2 is YFSETQ. J lost 5 bases, V lost 0 bases, and 4 bases had no gene match. The CDR3 has 14 amino acids.

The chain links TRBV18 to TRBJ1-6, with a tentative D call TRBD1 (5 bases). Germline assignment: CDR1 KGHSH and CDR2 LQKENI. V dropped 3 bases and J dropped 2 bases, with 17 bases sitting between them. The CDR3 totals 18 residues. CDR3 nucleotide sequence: TGTGCCAGCTCACCGGGGGTGGCAGGGACGACCTATAATTCACCCCTCCACTTT. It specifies CASSPGVAGTTYNSPLHF.

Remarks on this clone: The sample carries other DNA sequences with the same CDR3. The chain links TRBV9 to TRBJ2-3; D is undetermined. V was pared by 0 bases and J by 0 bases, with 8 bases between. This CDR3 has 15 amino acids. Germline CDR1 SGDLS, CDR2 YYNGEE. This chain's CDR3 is CASSVGVGSTDTQYF. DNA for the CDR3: TGTGCCAGCAGCGTAGGCGTGGGGAGCACAGATACGCAGTATTTT.

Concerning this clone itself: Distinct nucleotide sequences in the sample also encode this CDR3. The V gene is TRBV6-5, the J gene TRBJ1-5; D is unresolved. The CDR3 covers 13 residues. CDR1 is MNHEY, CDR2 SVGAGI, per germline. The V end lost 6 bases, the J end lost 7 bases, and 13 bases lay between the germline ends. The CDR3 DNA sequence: TGTGCCAGCAGAAGGCGAGGGAACCAGCCCCAGCATTTT. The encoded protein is CASRRRGNQPQHF.

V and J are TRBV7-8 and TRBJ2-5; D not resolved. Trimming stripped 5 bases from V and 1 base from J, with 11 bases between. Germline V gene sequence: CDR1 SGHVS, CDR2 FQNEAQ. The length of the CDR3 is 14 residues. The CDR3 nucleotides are TGTGCCAGCAGCCTCGGATTTATCCAAGAGACCCAGTACTTC. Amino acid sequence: CASSLGFIQETQYF.

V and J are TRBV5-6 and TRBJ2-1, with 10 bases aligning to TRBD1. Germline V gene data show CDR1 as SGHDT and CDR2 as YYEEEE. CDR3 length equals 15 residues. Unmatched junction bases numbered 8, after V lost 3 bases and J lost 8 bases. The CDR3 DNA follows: TGTGCCAGCAGCTCAACCGGGACAGGGGTCTATGAGCAGTTCTTC. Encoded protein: CASSSTGTGVYEQFF. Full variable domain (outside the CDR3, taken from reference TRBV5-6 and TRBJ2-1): DAGVTQSPTHLIKTRGQQVTLRCSPKSGHDTVSWYQQALGQGPQFIFQYYEEEERQRGNFPDRFSGHQFPNYSSELNVNALLLGDSALYLCASSSTGTGVYEQFFGPGTRLTVL.

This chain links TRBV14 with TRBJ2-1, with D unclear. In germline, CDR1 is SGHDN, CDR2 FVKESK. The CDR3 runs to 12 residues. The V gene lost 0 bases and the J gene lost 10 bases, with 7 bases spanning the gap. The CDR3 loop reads CASSQDRREQFF. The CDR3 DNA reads TGTGCCAGCAGCCAAGATAGGCGGGAGCAGTTCTTC.

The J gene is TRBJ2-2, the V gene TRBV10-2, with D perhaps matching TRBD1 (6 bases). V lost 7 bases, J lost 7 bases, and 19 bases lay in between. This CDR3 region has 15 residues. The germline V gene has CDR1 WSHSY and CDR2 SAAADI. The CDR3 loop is CASTPPGHTDGELFF. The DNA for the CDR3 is TGCGCCAGCACCCCCCCGGGACACACAGACGGGGAGCTGTTTTTT.

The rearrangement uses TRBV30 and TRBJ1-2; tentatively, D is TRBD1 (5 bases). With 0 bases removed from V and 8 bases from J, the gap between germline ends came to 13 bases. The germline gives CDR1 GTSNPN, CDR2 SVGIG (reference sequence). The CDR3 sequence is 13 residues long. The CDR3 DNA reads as TGTGCCTGGAGTGTACTGGGACTTAGAGGCTACACCTTC. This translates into CAWSVLGLRGYTF.

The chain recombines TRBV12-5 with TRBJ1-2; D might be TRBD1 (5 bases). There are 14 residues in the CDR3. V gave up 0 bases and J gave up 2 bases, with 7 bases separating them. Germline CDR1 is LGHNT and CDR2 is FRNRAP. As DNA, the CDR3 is TGTGCTAGTGGTTTGGTCGGACAAAACTATGGCTACACCTTC. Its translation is CASGLVGQNYGYTF.

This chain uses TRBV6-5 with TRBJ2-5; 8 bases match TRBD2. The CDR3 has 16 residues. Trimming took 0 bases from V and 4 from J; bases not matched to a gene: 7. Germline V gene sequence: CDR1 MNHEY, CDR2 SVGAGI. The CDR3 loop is CASSYSIIGRGETQYF. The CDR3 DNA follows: TGTGCCAGCAGTTACTCGATTATCGGGAGGGGAGAGACCCAGTACTTC.

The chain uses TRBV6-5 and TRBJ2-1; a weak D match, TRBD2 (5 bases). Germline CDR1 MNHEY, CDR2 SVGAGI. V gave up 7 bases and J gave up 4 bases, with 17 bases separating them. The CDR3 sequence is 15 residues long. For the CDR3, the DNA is TGTGCCAGCAATCTAGCTCCCGGATCTTACAATGAGCAGTTCTTC. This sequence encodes CASNLAPGSYNEQFF.

As DNA, the CDR3 is TGTGCCTGGAGGGGGGGGCTAGCGGGCCGAAACTCCTACGAGCAGTACTTC. Amino acid sequence: CAWRGGLAGRNSYEQYF. V is TRBV30 and J is TRBJ2-7, with 8 bases matching TRBD2. The CDR3 loop spans 17 amino acids. The junction had 13 bases not matched to a gene; V was cut back by 3 bases and J by 0 bases. The germline gives CDR1 GTSNPN, CDR2 SVGIG (reference sequence).

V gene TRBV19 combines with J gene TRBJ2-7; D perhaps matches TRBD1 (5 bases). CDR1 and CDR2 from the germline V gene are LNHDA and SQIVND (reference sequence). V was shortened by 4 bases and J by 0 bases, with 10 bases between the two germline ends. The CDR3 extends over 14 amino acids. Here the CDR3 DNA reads TGTGCCAGTAGTAGTGGACACAGCTCCTACGAGCAGTACTTC. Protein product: CASSSGHSSYEQYF.